This T cell receptor (beta chain) was identified during a study of response to subunit inactivated influenza vaccine. Concerning this clonotype: Its cognate antigen is unknown.

Study-wide results and caveats: Each seasonal influenza vaccination, the authors suggested, recruits few new T cells.

TCRdb redid the calling of the RT-PCR reads with MiXCR, one entry per CDR3 protein. The sample has roughly 780,000 distinct CDR3 sequences; 15% to 20% are singletons. The V gene lost 5 bases and the J gene lost 5 bases, with 6 bases spanning the gap. The CDR3 runs to 11 residues. The sequencing used PBMCs from blood, collected roughly 5 days after vaccination. This receptor was taken from a man aged 45-65 years who received an inactivated influenza vaccine. The chain is built from TRBV12-3 or TRBV12-4 and TRBJ1-1; no firm D call. In nucleotides, the CDR3 is TGTGCCAGCAGTGAGACTACTGAAGCTTTCTTT. Translating it yields CASSETTEAFF.